One and the same sample provided the 32 T cell receptor beta chains below, sequenced in a study of cytomegalovirus exposure and HLA in healthy donors. Generated by immunoSEQ multiplex PCR, the TCRdb table keeps only in-frame clones and is missing some. The profile shows about 160,000 clones, 86% of them singletons. Specimen: PBMCs. These receptors were obtained from a young woman in good health and CMV-seronegative.

The rearrangement links TRBV7-6 to TRBJ1-4, with D possibly matching TRBD1 (5 bases). V was clipped by 5 bases and J by 3 bases, with 13 bases between them. CDR1 is SGHVS and CDR2 is FNYEAQ in the germline V gene. This CDR3 comprises 15 residues. CDR3 DNA sequence: TGTGCCAGCAGCATATTCGGGGGGGCTAATGAAAAACTGTTTTTT. Its protein product is CASSIFGGANEKLFF.

This chain uses TRBV19 with TRBJ2-7; maybe TRBD1 (6 bases). Between the trimmed V and J ends, which lost 5 bases and 3 bases, there was a span of 11 bases. Germline CDR1 reads LNHDA; CDR2 reads SQIVND (reference sequence). CDR3 length: 13 residues. The CDR3 region is CASSSTDSYEQYF. DNA for the CDR3: TGTGCCAGTAGTTCGACGGACAGCTACGAGCAGTACTTC.

The J gene is TRBJ1-6, the V gene TRBV18, with a possible D match to TRBD1 (5 bases). CDR1 and CDR2 (germline): KGHSH, LQKENI. Deletions cut 5 bases from V and 7 bases from J, with 12 bases between. The CDR3 has 14 residues. CDR3 sequence reads: CASSGDWGNSPLHF. CDR3 nucleotides: TGTGCCAGCTCAGGCGACTGGGGGAATTCACCCCTCCACTTT.

The chain employs TRBV10-3 and TRBJ2-2; D not certain. The CDR3 length is 14 residues. Germline V lookup: CDR1 ENHRY, CDR2 SYGVKD. Between the trimmed V and J ends, which lost 4 bases and 1 base, there was a span of 7 bases. This CDR3 is CAISGQENTGELFF. In DNA form, the CDR3 reads TGTGCCATCAGTGGTCAAGAGAACACCGGGGAGCTGTTTTTT.

The gene calls are TRBV7-2 and TRBJ1-2, with a possible D match to TRBD1 (5 bases). CDR1 and CDR2 (germline): SGHTA, FQGNSA. The CDR3 is 13 amino acids. V lost 4 bases, J lost 5 bases, and 11 bases lay in between. CDR3 nucleotide sequence: TGTGCCAGCAGCTCTCGCCAGGGATATGGCTACACCTTC. This codes for CASSSRQGYGYTF.

This clone was seen only a few times. The chain links TRBV28 to TRBJ1-5; TRBD1 agrees at 7 bases. The CDR3 sequence is 15 residues long. In germline, CDR1 is MDHEN, CDR2 SYDVKM. Trimming at V came to 7 bases and at J to 6 bases, leaving 12 bases not matched to a gene. The CDR3 DNA sequence: TGTGCCAGCAACTCAGCTCAGGGGGAAAGTCAGCCCCAGCATTTT. Translation: CASNSAQGESQPQHF.

The genes are TRBV9 and TRBJ2-5; D perhaps matches TRBD2 (7 bases). V was pared by 3 bases and J by 3 bases, with 12 bases between. The CDR3 has 14 residues. Germline values: CDR1 SGDLS, CDR2 YYNGEE. The CDR3, as DNA: TGTGCCAGCAGCGGTAGAGGGGGGGAAGAGACCCAGTACTTC. Amino acid sequence: CASSGRGGEETQYF.

This chain links TRBV11-3 with TRBJ2-2; D is possibly TRBD1 or TRBD2 (5 bases each). The CDR3 loop spans 14 amino acids. Germline CDR1 is SGHNT and CDR2 is YENEEA. Trimming removed 6 bases from V and 2 bases from J, with 10 bases in between. CDR3 in amino acids: CASRLGVNTGELFF. The DNA of the CDR3 is TGTGCCAGCAGACTAGGGGTTAACACCGGGGAGCTGTTTTTT. The variable domain in full, completed from reference TRBV11-3 and TRBJ2-2, reads EAGVVQSPRYKIIEKKQPVAFWCNPISGHNTLYWYLQNLGQGPELLIRYENEEAVDDSQLPKDRFSAERLKGVDSTLKIQPAELGDSAVYLCASRLGVNTGELFFGEGSRLTVL.

The chain links TRBV30 to TRBJ2-4; 8 bases are a match to TRBD2. This CDR3 is 15 amino acids long. V shed 0 bases and J 7 bases; nucleotides not matched to a gene: 8. Looked up from germline, CDR1 is GTSNPN and CDR2 is SVGIG (reference sequence). The CDR3 reads CAWSVSGRLGNIQYF. CDR3 nucleotides: TGTGCCTGGAGTGTCAGCGGGAGATTGGGGAACATTCAGTACTTC. The variable domain in full, with the rest retrieved from reference TRBV30 and TRBJ2-4, is SQTIHQWPATLVQPVGSPLSLECTVEGTSNPNLYWYRQAAGRGLQLLFYSVGIGQISSEVPQNLSASRPQDRQFILSSKKLLLSDSGFYLCAWSVSGRLGNIQYFGAGTRLSVL.

This chain joins TRBV18 and TRBJ1-2; D call uncertain. This CDR3 has 14 residues. Trimming pared 0 bases from V and 7 bases from J, leaving 12 bases between. Germline V gives CDR1 KGHSH, CDR2 LQKENI. The CDR3, as DNA: TGTGCCAGCTCACCACCTTTGGGAGGCGTTGGCTACACCTTC. Amino acids: CASSPPLGGVGYTF. Looking up the rest from reference TRBV18 and TRBJ1-2 gives the full variable domain: NAGVMQNPRHLVRRRGQEARLRCSPMKGHSHVYWYRQLPEEGLKFMVYLQKENIIDESGMPKERFSAEFPKEGPSILRIQQVVRGDSAAYFCASSPPLGGVGYTFGSGTRLTVV.

The chain employs TRBV11-2 and TRBJ2-5; 8 bases agree with TRBD1. The length of the CDR3 is 15 residues. Per germline, CDR1 SGHAT and CDR2 FQNNGV. V shed 1 base, J shed 5 bases, and the junction held 6 bases outside the gene matches. The DNA for the CDR3 is TGTGCCAGCAGCTTAGTCACAGGGGGGAGGGAGACCCAGTACTTC. Amino acids: CASSLVTGGRETQYF.

The sample holds a few counts of this clone. V is TRBV18 and J is TRBJ2-7; D ambiguous. Germline CDR1 is KGHSH and CDR2 is LQKENI. Deletions cut 0 bases from V and 2 bases from J, with 8 bases between. The CDR3 is 14 residues long. The CDR3 bases are TGTGCCAGCTCACCACCAACGCCACCCTACGAGCAGTACTTC. This sequence encodes CASSPPTPPYEQYF.

This CDR3 is CASSLRQTTEAFF. The DNA for the CDR3 is TGTGCCAGCAGCTTAAGACAGACCACTGAAGCTTTCTTT. This rearrangement joins TRBV11-3 to TRBJ1-1, with D possibly being TRBD1 (5 bases). There are 13 residues in the CDR3. CDR1 is SGHNT and CDR2 is YENEEA in the germline V gene. The V and J ends lost 2 bases and 4 bases respectively, with 8 bases between them.

This clone has only one observation. The CDR3 DNA sequence: TGTGCCAGCAGTGTATACAGGGGGGGTACGGGGAACACTGAAGCTTTCTTT. Its translation: CASSVYRGGTGNTEAFF. The J gene is TRBJ1-1, the V gene TRBV28; 8 bases align to TRBD1. Germline V gene data show CDR1 as MDHEN and CDR2 as SYDVKM. V lost 5 bases, J lost 1 base, and 12 bases stayed unmatched. The CDR3 length is 17 residues.

This clone was observed a few times. Other nucleotide sequences in the sample specify the same CDR3. The chain couples TRBV7-2 to TRBJ1-1; a weak D match, TRBD1 (5 bases). V lost 3 bases and J lost 5, with 13 bases in between. CDR1 and CDR2 from the germline V gene are SGHTA and FQGNSA. The CDR3 is 14 amino acids. DNA for the CDR3: TGTGCCAGCAGCTTCAAGAGAGAGGGGACTGAAGCTTTCTTT. Translation: CASSFKREGTEAFF.

The J gene is TRBJ2-1, the V gene TRBV5-1; D possibly corresponds to TRBD2 (7 bases). CDR1 and CDR2 (germline): SGHRS, YFSETQ. V was cut by 7 bases and J by 2 bases, with 13 bases left in between. The CDR3 totals 14 residues. As DNA, the CDR3 is TGCGCCAGCGAGGGGGGGGGTCCCTACAATGAGCAGTTCTTC. The encoded protein is CASEGGGPYNEQFF.

The CDR3, as DNA: TGTGCCTGGAGGCATACCTACGAGCAGTACTTC. It specifies CAWRHTYEQYF. The rearrangement joins TRBV30 to TRBJ2-7, with D hard to call. With 3 bases removed from V and 2 bases from J, the gap between germline ends came to 5 bases. Germline assignment: CDR1 GTSNPN and CDR2 SVGIG (reference sequence). The length of the CDR3 is 11 residues.

This rearrangement joins TRBV5-1 to TRBJ2-3; D gene unclear. Germline CDR1 is SGHRS and CDR2 is YFSETQ. The CDR3 sequence is 15 residues long. Trimming stripped 0 bases from V and 2 bases from J, with 10 bases between. The chain's CDR3 is CASSLAGLNTDTQYF. As DNA, the CDR3 is TGCGCCAGCAGCTTGGCGGGCCTGAACACAGATACGCAGTATTTT.

The rearrangement links TRBV4-1 to TRBJ2-1; a weak D match, TRBD2 (5 bases). Germline assignment: CDR1 MGHRA and CDR2 YSYEKL. The CDR3 spans 18 residues. Trimming removed 3 bases from V and 9 bases from J, with 27 bases in between. The CDR3 reads CASSQIPPGSVYMLEQFF. The CDR3 nucleotides read TGCGCCAGCAGCCAGATCCCCCCGGGTAGCGTGTACATGCTTGAGCAGTTCTTC.

The CDR3 sequence: CASSQVTQGDGYTF. The DNA of the CDR3 is TGCGCCAGCAGCCAAGTAACACAGGGAGACGGCTACACCTTC. The chain carries TRBV4-3 and TRBJ1-2; D may be TRBD1 (6 bases). Per germline, CDR1 LGHNA and CDR2 YSLEER. V was cut by 1 base and J by 8 bases, with 14 bases left in between. The CDR3 contains 14 residues.

The chain is built from TRBV10-3 and TRBJ2-5; no reliable D call. The CDR3 covers 15 residues. V was shortened by 0 bases and J by 4 bases, with 12 bases between the two germline ends. Germline CDR1 is ENHRY and CDR2 is SYGVKD. CDR3 DNA: TGTGCCATCAGTGAGTCCATTGGGTCTACAGAGACCCAGTACTTC. This sequence encodes CAISESIGSTETQYF.

The rearrangement uses TRBV11-1 and TRBJ1-6; the match to TRBD1 covers 9 bases. This CDR3 is 14 amino acids long. The germline CDR1 and CDR2 sequences are SGHAT and FQDESV (reference sequence). J was trimmed by 10 bases and V by 5 bases; bases with no gene match: 6. CDR3 in amino acids: CASSQGQGGSPLHF. The DNA of the CDR3 is TGTGCCAGCAGCCAGGGACAGGGAGGATCACCCCTCCACTTT. The full variable domain, its missing parts supplied by reference TRBV11-1 and TRBJ1-6, is EAEVAQSPRYKITEKSQAVAFWCDPISGHATLYWYRQILGQGPELLVQFQDESVVDDSQLPKDRFSAERLKGVDSTLKIQPAELGDSAMYLCASSQGQGGSPLHFGNGTRLTVT.

CDR3 in DNA: TGTGCCAGCACCCCGTTTCCAGCTGTATACGAGCAGTACTTC. Encoded protein: CASTPFPAVYEQYF. V is TRBV5-8 and J is TRBJ2-7; D gene ambiguous. The CDR3 has 14 residues. CDR1 is SGHTS and CDR2 is YDEGEE in the germline V gene. V lost 6 bases and J lost 4, with 17 bases in between.

CDR3 nucleotides: TGTGCCAGCAGCTTAGTTCGAAGAGACCAGGCCCAGTACTTC. This sequence encodes CASSLVRRDQAQYF. This sequence joins TRBV7-6 and TRBJ2-5; D unresolved. The CDR3 is made up of 14 amino acids. CDR1 and CDR2 (germline): SGHVS, FNYEAQ. Trimming shortened V by 1 base and J by 9 bases, and 15 bases separated the two germline ends.

The rearrangement uses TRBV6-1 and TRBJ1-2; possible D gene TRBD1, 6 bases. Trimming shortened V by 2 bases and J by 4 bases, and 11 bases separated the two germline ends. This CDR3 contains 14 residues. Germline CDR1 reads MNHNS; CDR2 reads SASEGT. This CDR3 is CASSEPGASYGYTF. CDR3 DNA: TGTGCCAGCAGTGAACCAGGGGCGAGCTATGGCTACACCTTC.

This chain links TRBV11-3 with TRBJ2-5; D gene unclear. Between the trimmed V and J ends, which lost 5 bases and 1 base, there was a span of 8 bases. The CDR3 covers 13 residues. Germline values: CDR1 SGHNT, CDR2 YENEEA. CDR3 sequence reads: CASSRIFQETQYF. DNA of the CDR3: TGTGCCAGCAGCAGGATTTTCCAAGAGACCCAGTACTTC.

This sequence joins TRBV9 and TRBJ1-2; no clear D gene. This CDR3 contains 15 residues. Per germline, CDR1 SGDLS and CDR2 YYNGEE. Deletions cut 0 bases from V and 4 bases from J, with 13 bases between. CDR3 sequence: CASSVDMATSYGYTF. Written as DNA, the CDR3 is TGTGCCAGCAGCGTAGATATGGCTACGAGCTATGGCTACACCTTC. The whole variable domain, remainder taken from reference TRBV9 and TRBJ1-2, is DSGVTQTPKHLITATGQRVTLRCSPRSGDLSVYWYQQSLDQGLQFLIQYYNGEERAKGNILERFSAQQFPDLHSELNLSSLELGDSALYFCASSVDMATSYGYTFGSGTRLTVV.

This chain uses TRBV4-3 with TRBJ1-5, with TRBD1 matching 9 bases. There are 16 residues in the CDR3. The germline gives CDR1 LGHNA, CDR2 YSLEER. The V gene end was trimmed by 3 bases and the J gene end by 2 bases; junction bases not matched to a gene: 5. The CDR3 here is CASSQDRGWGNQPQHF. The CDR3 DNA follows: TGCGCCAGCAGCCAGGACAGGGGTTGGGGCAATCAGCCCCAGCATTTT.

The gene calls are TRBV7-2 and TRBJ2-3; D might be TRBD1 (5 bases). The CDR3 is made up of 13 amino acids. Germline V gene lookup returns CDR1 SGHTA and CDR2 FQGNSA. V was shortened by 1 base and J by 3 bases, with 5 bases between the two germline ends. For the CDR3, the DNA is TGTGCCAGCAGCTTAGAGGGGACAGATACGCAGTATTTT. Protein product: CASSLEGTDTQYF. Full variable domain (outside the CDR3, taken from reference TRBV7-2 and TRBJ2-3): GAGVSQSPSNKVTEKGKDVELRCDPISGHTALYWYRQSLGQGLEFLIYFQGNSAPDKSGLPSDRFSAERTGGSVSTLTIQRTQQEDSAVYLCASSLEGTDTQYFGPGTRLTVL.

The chain recombines TRBV11-2 with TRBJ2-7; D is undetermined. CDR3 length: 11 amino acids. Germline V gives CDR1 SGHAT, CDR2 FQNNGV. With 2 bases removed from V and 3 bases from J, the gap between germline ends came to 2 bases. Written as DNA, the CDR3 is TGTGCCAGCAGCTTAAACTACGAGCAGTACTTC. This encodes CASSLNYEQYF.

This chain links TRBV10-3 with TRBJ2-3, with 8 nucleotides matching TRBD2. V lost 7 bases, J lost 5 bases, and 8 bases stayed unmatched. The CDR3 is made up of 14 amino acids. Germline assignment: CDR1 ENHRY and CDR2 SYGVKD. CDR3 coding DNA: TGTGCCATCAACGGCGGGAGGCAGTTAGATACGCAGTATTTT. Encoded protein: CAINGGRQLDTQYF.

The chain employs TRBV4-1 and TRBJ1-4; TRBD1 agrees at 10 bases. CDR3 length equals 15 residues. Germline V gene data show CDR1 as MGHRA and CDR2 as YSYEKL. With 4 bases clipped from V and 6 bases from J, the junction kept 5 bases outside the gene matches. The CDR3 DNA reads TGCGCCAGCAGCCCCGCCGGGACAGGGGATGAAAAACTGTTTTTT. This codes for CASSPAGTGDEKLFF.